A selection of T cell receptor beta chains follows, all from one sample in a study of blood T cell repertoires in COVID-19. Sequencing was performed with immunoSEQ multiplex PCR; in TCRdb, only in-frame clones are kept and a portion is missing. This table has tens of thousands of clones, about 89% appearing once. Sequencing used peripheral blood. The source is a man aged 55 to 69 with acute or convalescent COVID-19. CDR3s include the opening cysteine and the closing phenylalanine or tryptophan. D genes are given only for firm matches. For some rows the clone size is stated as once, few or many, or as a class when expanded; others skip it.

.	TRBV28	TRBJ1-1	.	CASSLPSEAFF	TGTGCCAGCAGCCTCCCTTCTGAAGCTTTCTTT
TRBD2	TRBV4-2	TRBJ2-5	.	CASSQLSGGAGETQYF	TGTGCCAGCAGCCAACTCAGCGGGGGGGCTGGGGAGACCCAGTACTTC
TRBD1	TRBV30	TRBJ2-2	.	CAWSRGQGVTGELFF	TGTGCCTGGAGCCGGGGACAGGGAGTAACCGGGGAGCTGTTTTTT
.	TRBV25-1	TRBJ1-1	.	CASSTLNLSPGGTEAFF	TGTGCCAGCAGCACCTTGAATTTGTCACCGGGGGGAACTGAAGCTTTCTTT
.	TRBV18	TRBJ1-1	.	CASSPPTTGNTEAFF	TGTGCCAGCTCACCACCCACAACAGGGAACACTGAAGCTTTCTTT
TRBD1	TRBV29-1	TRBJ1-2	.	CSVEGQGSNGYTF	TGCAGCGTTGAAGGACAGGGGTCGAATGGCTACACCTTC
.	TRBV11-2	TRBJ2-7	.	CASSPLFYEQYF	TGTGCCAGCAGCCCCCTCTTCTACGAGCAGTACTTC
TRBD1	TRBV7-9	TRBJ1-5	.	CASSSGPGTGNQPQHF	TGTGCCAGCAGCTCCGGCCCCGGGACAGGTAATCAGCCCCAGCATTTT
TRBD2	TRBV5-1	TRBJ2-5	once	CASSFIAGAEETQYF	TGCGCCAGCAGCTTCATAGCGGGGGCCGAAGAGACCCAGTACTTC
TRBD2	TRBV19	TRBJ2-1	.	CASSILAGKKISSEQFF	TGTGCCAGTAGTATTTTAGCGGGGAAAAAGATCAGTAGTGAGCAGTTCTTC
.	TRBV7-2	TRBJ2-7	.	CASSLGGVTYEQYF	TGTGCCAGCAGCTTAGGCGGGGTCACCTACGAGCAGTACTTC
TRBD2	TRBV7-2	TRBJ2-2	.	CASRLAGGTGELFF	TGTGCCAGCAGACTAGCGGGAGGCACCGGGGAGCTGTTTTTT
.	TRBV19	TRBJ1-4	.	CASSWGLTTNEKLFF	TGTGCCAGTAGTTGGGGACTAACAACTAATGAAAAACTGTTTTTT
TRBD1	TRBV2	TRBJ2-7	.	CASMWRGQGSSEQYF	TGTGCCAGCATGTGGCGAGGACAGGGATCCAGCGAGCAGTACTTC
.	TRBV5-4	TRBJ2-2	.	CASSFTGYTGELFF	TGTGCCAGCAGTTTTACAGGGTACACCGGGGAGCTGTTTTTT
.	TRBV7-2	TRBJ1-2	.	CASSLGSNANYGYTF	TGTGCCAGCAGCTTAGGTTCCAATGCTAACTATGGCTACACCTTC
.	TRBV4-1	TRBJ1-1	.	CASSQELLVNTEAFF	TGCGCCAGCAGCCAAGAACTCCTGGTGAACACTGAAGCTTTCTTT
.	TRBV5-8	TRBJ1-3	.	CASSLDAGSGNTIYF	TGTGCCAGCAGCTTGGACGCGGGATCTGGAAACACCATATATTTT
.	TRBV2	TRBJ1-2	.	CASRKERGGYTF	TGTGCCAGCAGGAAGGAGCGGGGGGGCTACACCTTC
.	TRBV7-7	TRBJ2-5	.	CASSLKLNPQETQYF	TGTGCTAGCAGCTTGAAGCTTAACCCGCAAGAGACCCAGTACTTC
.	TRBV3-1/TRBV3-2	TRBJ2-3	.	CASSHGLGSTDTQYF	TGTGCCAGCAGCCACGGATTGGGCAGCACAGATACGCAGTATTTT
.	TRBV29-1	TRBJ1-5	.	CSVRQGGAQPQHF	TGCAGCGTACGACAAGGGGGTGCTCAGCCCCAGCATTTT
TRBD1	TRBV4-1	TRBJ2-2	once	CASSRGQGTRELFF	TGCGCCAGCAGCCGGGGACAGGGGACGAGGGAGCTGTTTTTT
TRBD1	TRBV5-1	TRBJ1-2	.	CASSTDRVDGYTF	TGCGCCAGCAGCACCGACAGGGTGGATGGCTACACCTTC
.	TRBV29-1	TRBJ1-2	.	CSVASYGYTF	TGCAGCGTTGCGAGCTATGGCTACACCTTC
.	TRBV7-3	TRBJ2-5	.	CASSEATGSGETQYF	TGTGCCAGCAGCGAAGCCACAGGGTCAGGAGAGACCCAGTACTTC
.	TRBV4-1	TRBJ1-6	.	CASSQVRQDPYNSPLHF	TGCGCCAGCAGCCAAGTTCGGCAGGATCCCTATAATTCACCCCTCCACTTT
.	TRBV5-4	TRBJ2-1	.	CASTLTTKAIYNEQFF	TGTGCCAGCACCCTTACGACTAAAGCCATCTACAATGAGCAGTTCTTC
.	TRBV2	TRBJ1-2	once	CASSERDWRYGYTF	TGTGCCAGCAGTGAAAGGGACTGGAGATATGGCTACACCTTC
.	TRBV27	TRBJ1-5	.	CASRRGDNQPQHF	TGTGCCAGCAGGCGGGGGGACAATCAGCCCCAGCATTTT
.	TRBV7-9	TRBJ2-5	.	CASNSQGNPLKETQYF	TGTGCCAGCAACTCACAGGGCAACCCGTTAAAAGAGACCCAGTACTTC
.	TRBV7-6	TRBJ1-1	.	CASSENPGQNTEAFF	TGTGCCAGCAGCGAGAACCCCGGACAGAACACTGAAGCTTTCTTT
TRBD1	TRBV3-1/TRBV3-2	TRBJ1-2	.	CASSPTNQGAHGYTF	TGTGCCAGCAGCCCTACAAACCAGGGGGCCCATGGCTACACCTTC
.	TRBV18	TRBJ1-2	.	CASSPREGPTGRAYGYTF	TGTGCCAGCTCACCACGGGAGGGACCTACAGGGAGAGCATATGGCTACACCTTC
TRBD1	TRBV11-2	TRBJ1-5	.	CASSLGQGAGQPQHF	TGTGCCAGCAGCTTAGGACAGGGGGCGGGTCAGCCCCAGCATTTT
TRBD1	TRBV7-2	TRBJ2-7	.	CASSLGDRVGGQYF	TGTGCCAGCAGCTTAGGAGACAGGGTTGGGGGGCAGTACTTC